The 14 T cell receptor beta chains in this list originate from one sample, sequenced in a study of blood T cell repertoires in COVID-19 (dated by TCRdb to about 2020). Library creation used the immunoSEQ multiplex PCR assay. What TCRdb holds here is the immuneACCESS table cut down to in-frame rearrangements. Part of the clones is not present; checked against another copy, under half of the missing clones reflect an unresolved V gene, and the others are unexplained. Present in this sample are roughly 240,000 clones, around 86% of which were seen just once. Jointly, the top ten make up 3% of the sample. The sequenced sample was peripheral blood. These receptor sequences come from a woman younger than 45 who had recovered from COVID-19.

Note on this clone: At one end the junction does not follow the germline gene, possibly because of a read error. The chain carries TRBV23-1 and TRBJ2-7; possible D gene TRBD1, 6 bases. Being an ORF, TRBV23-1 has a function that is uncertain. The CDR3 is made up of 13 amino acids. Here the CDR3 DNA reads TGCGCCAGCAGTCAGGCCCGCTCAGGGGTTTTACACTTC. It specifies CASSQARSGVLHF.

The chain links TRBV2 to TRBJ1-1; D remains ambiguous. Trimming took 4 bases from V and 0 from J, leaving 6 bases between them. This CDR3 region has 13 residues. CDR1 and CDR2 (germline): SNHLY, FYNNEI. The CDR3 DNA sequence: TGTGCCAGCAGTGCCAGTATGAACACTGAAGCTTTCTTT. Amino acid sequence: CASSASMNTEAFF. Drawing the rest from reference TRBV2 and TRBJ1-1, the complete variable domain is EPEVTQTPSHQVTQMGQEVILRCVPISNHLYFYWYRQILGQKVEFLVSFYNNEISEKSEIFDDQFSVERPDGSNFTLKIRSTKLEDSAMYFCASSASMNTEAFFGQGTRLTVV.

This clone was found many times. The V and J genes are TRBV2 and TRBJ2-6, with D unresolved. The V end was cut by 7 bases, the J end by 2 bases, with 6 bases between. The CDR3 is 13 residues long. Germline CDR1 and CDR2: SNHLY and FYNNEI. CDR3: CASITTGANVLTF. CDR3 DNA: TGTGCCAGCATCACTACTGGGGCCAACGTCCTGACTTTC.

The V and J genes are TRBV14 and TRBJ2-2; D gene unclear. The CDR3 is made up of 14 amino acids. CDR1 is SGHDN and CDR2 is FVKESK in the germline V gene. Trimming took 4 bases from V and 5 from J, leaving 11 bases between them. This chain's CDR3 is CASSPTRLTGELFF. CDR3 coding DNA: TGTGCCAGCAGCCCGACAAGGTTGACCGGGGAGCTGTTTTTT.

J is TRBJ2-5 and V is TRBV6-2 or TRBV6-3, with 8 bases fitting TRBD2. The CDR3 consists of 16 residues. CDR1 is MNHEY, CDR2 SVGEGT, per germline. The J segment lost 2 bases and the V segment lost 2 bases, leaving 7 bases of the junction unmatched. The CDR3 loop reads CASSYGAGAIQETQYF. DNA of the CDR3: TGTGCCAGCAGTTACGGAGCGGGGGCAATTCAAGAGACCCAGTACTTC.

The table lists this clone with a count of one. This chain connects TRBV3-1 (or the pseudogene TRBV3-2) to TRBJ2-5, with 11 bases lining up with TRBD1. CDR1 is LGHDT and CDR2 is YNNKEL in the germline V gene (reference sequence). The CDR3 covers 15 residues. The V gene end was trimmed by 1 base and the J gene end by 9 bases; junction bases not matched to a gene: 7. In DNA form, the CDR3 reads TGTGCCAGCAGCCAAGGGACAGGGGGCGAATCCCCCCAGTACTTC. This codes for CASSQGTGGESPQYF.

The rearrangement joins TRBV10-3 to TRBJ2-1; 10 bases match TRBD1. From germline, CDR1 is ENHRY and CDR2 SYGVKD. The CDR3 is 12 residues long. The J segment lost 9 bases and the V segment lost 9 bases, leaving 5 bases of the junction unmatched. The CDR3 here is CAMGQGSSEQFF. In DNA form, the CDR3 reads TGTGCCATGGGACAGGGGTCGAGTGAGCAGTTCTTC.

The chain employs TRBV20-1 and TRBJ1-1, with a weak D call TRBD1 (5 bases). Per the germline V gene, CDR1 is DFQATT and CDR2 is SNEGSKA (reference sequence). This CDR3 has 14 residues. V lost 3 bases and J 2 bases, leaving 13 bases between the germline ends. Here the CDR3 reads CSASWPTENTEAFF. Written as DNA, the CDR3 is TGCAGTGCTAGTTGGCCGACAGAAAACACTGAAGCTTTCTTT.

The chain employs TRBV11-2 and TRBJ2-3; 11 bases map to TRBD2. With 2 bases clipped from V and 6 bases from J, the junction kept 4 bases outside the gene matches. The CDR3 contains 15 residues. Germline CDR1 reads SGHAT; CDR2 reads FQNNGV. The CDR3 region has the DNA TGTGCCAGCAGCTTACTAGCGGGGGGCCGGGATACGCAGTATTTT. This codes for CASSLLAGGRDTQYF.

This sequence joins TRBV4-1 and TRBJ2-7, with D maybe TRBD2 (7 bases). The CDR3 loop spans 15 amino acids. The V end was cut by 0 bases, the J end by 7 bases, with 16 bases between. Germline V lookup: CDR1 MGHRA, CDR2 YSYEKL. The CDR3 protein is CASSQDRGGTREQYF. CDR3 sequence (DNA): TGCGCCAGCAGCCAAGATAGGGGGGGTACGAGGGAGCAGTACTTC.

V and J are TRBV29-1 and TRBJ2-1; 10 bases match TRBD1. J was trimmed by 3 bases and V by 1 base; bases with no gene match: 3. This CDR3 is built from 15 residues. Germline values: CDR1 SQVTM, CDR2 ANQGSEA. The CDR3 is CSVEGGQGNYNEQFF. The DNA of the CDR3 is TGCAGCGTTGAAGGGGGACAGGGGAACTACAATGAGCAGTTCTTC.

The chain has TRBV19 and TRBJ2-7; TRBD2 might be the D (6 bases). The CDR3 is 14 amino acids. Germline CDR1 is LNHDA and CDR2 is SQIVND (reference sequence). V was clipped by 5 bases and J by 3 bases, with 14 bases between them. CDR3 nucleotides: TGTGCCAGTAGTCCTCGGGTAGCGGACTACGAGCAGTACTTC. Protein: CASSPRVADYEQYF.

This clone has a handful of counts. The CDR3 does not close with the conserved phenylalanine or tryptophan, likely indicating a read error. The DNA is left out, because the CDR3 cannot be placed on it with certainty; the CDR3 is given as TCRdb lists it. The V and J genes are TRBV7-9 and TRBJ2-7; the tabulated D call, TRBD1, remains unverified against the DNA. Germline V gene sequence: CDR1 SEHNR, CDR2 FQNEAQ (reference sequence). The CDR3 length equals 13 residues, ends included. CDR3 loop: CASTLSPSGQASL.

This chain joins TRBV10-3 and TRBJ2-7; 11 nucleotides match TRBD1. The V gene's germline CDR1 is ENHRY and CDR2 SYGVKD. V lost 2 bases and J lost 5; bases outside the gene matches: 2. This CDR3 has 14 residues. DNA of the CDR3: TGTGCCATCAGTGAGCCGGGACAGGGGGACGAGCAGTACTTC. This encodes CAISEPGQGDEQYF.